The 11 T cell receptor beta chains presented below share a single source sample, sequenced in a study of OX40 agonist ivuxolimab in advanced cancers. Assay: immunoSEQ multiplex PCR; the TCRdb copy retains only in-frame clones and omits some. The profile shows around 34,000 clones, roughly 90% of them singletons. The specimen was CD4+ or CD8+ T cells sorted from blood, collected in a trial of the OX40 agonist ivuxolimab. The receptors here all came from an adult with an advanced solid tumor such as melanoma, head and neck, liver or kidney cancer.

The CDR3 spells CASSRLAWGQGAFDEQYF. The CDR3 DNA sequence: TGTGCCAGCAGCCGTCTCGCGTGGGGACAGGGGGCTTTCGACGAGCAGTACTTC. The chain links TRBV5-4 to TRBJ2-7; 12 nucleotides align to TRBD1. Trimming at V came to 4 bases and at J to 5 bases, leaving 16 bases not matched to a gene. The V gene's germline CDR1 is SGHNT and CDR2 YYREEE (reference sequence). The CDR3 consists of 18 residues.

This chain uses TRBV29-1 with TRBJ2-7; D is uncertain. The germline V and J ends were trimmed by 1 base and 0 bases, with 4 bases remaining between them. This CDR3 is built from 12 residues. The germline V gene encodes CDR1 SQVTM and CDR2 ANQGSEA. The CDR3 bases are TGCAGCGTTGAAGGACACTCCTACGAGCAGTACTTC. Protein: CSVEGHSYEQYF.

The chain carries TRBV5-6 and TRBJ2-3; TRBD2 agrees at 13 bases. The junction had 9 bases not matched to a gene; V was cut back by 4 bases and J by 1 base. Germline V gene data show CDR1 as SGHDT and CDR2 as YYEEEE. The CDR3 loop spans 18 amino acids. In DNA, the CDR3 is TGTGCCAGCAGCCGAACTAGCGGGAGGGCCGGGGGCACAGATACGCAGTATTTT. Translating it yields CASSRTSGRAGGTDTQYF.

V usage is TRBV14 and J usage is TRBJ2-7, with 9 bases that match TRBD2. Unmatched junction bases numbered 6, after V lost 0 bases and J lost 0 bases. Germline-derived CDR1 and CDR2 are SGHDN and FVKESK. This CDR3 is 17 amino acids long. CDR3 in amino acids: CASSQDRLAGISYEQYF. CDR3 bases: TGTGCCAGCAGCCAAGATCGGCTAGCGGGGATCTCCTACGAGCAGTACTTC.

DNA of the CDR3: TGTGCCAGCAGTCCTCCTGTCGCTGGCGATGAGCAGTTCTTC. Translated: CASSPPVAGDEQFF. The genes are TRBV6-6 and TRBJ2-1; D not resolved. CDR3 length: 14 amino acids. Per the germline V gene, CDR1 is MNHNY and CDR2 is SVGAGI (reference sequence). V lost 5 bases and J lost 8, with 16 bases in between.

V is TRBV27 and J is TRBJ2-1; maybe TRBD2 (6 bases). The CDR3 covers 16 residues. Deletions cut 3 bases from V and 4 bases from J, with 16 bases between. From germline, CDR1 is MNHEY and CDR2 SMNVEV (reference sequence). CDR3 sequence reads: CASSFGAGLSYNEQFF. CDR3 DNA sequence: TGTGCCAGCAGTTTCGGGGCGGGGCTATCGTACAATGAGCAGTTCTTC.

The chain joins TRBV9 to TRBJ2-1, with 10 positions matching TRBD1. The junction had 9 bases not matched to a gene; V was cut back by 4 bases and J by 8 bases. The CDR3 is 15 residues long. CDR1 SGDLS and CDR2 YYNGEE come from the germline V gene. The CDR3 spells CASSLGTGVWDEQFF. The DNA for the CDR3 is TGTGCCAGCAGCCTCGGGACAGGGGTATGGGATGAGCAGTTCTTC.

The V gene is TRBV7-9, the J gene TRBJ2-5; 10 bases map to TRBD1. After removal of 5 bases from V and 1 base from J, the junction contained 10 bases not matched to a gene. The CDR3 has 17 amino acids. Looked up from germline, CDR1 is SEHNR and CDR2 is FQNEAQ (reference sequence). The CDR3 bases are TGTGCCAGCAGCCGCTCCGGGACAGGGGAACTCCAAGAGACCCAGTACTTC. It translates to CASSRSGTGELQETQYF. Supplemented by reference TRBV7-9 and TRBJ2-5, the full variable domain reads DTGVSQNPRHKITKRGQNVTFRCDPISEHNRLYWYRQTLGQGPEFLTYFQNEAQLEKSRLLSDRFSAERPKGSFSTLEIQRTEQGDSAMYLCASSRSGTGELQETQYFGPGTRLLVL.

The chain is built from TRBV15 and TRBJ1-2; D unresolved. The CDR3 consists of 14 residues. Germline values: CDR1 LNHNV, CDR2 YYDKDF (reference sequence). The germline V and J ends were trimmed by 1 base and 4 bases, with 10 bases remaining between them. CDR3 region: CATSRVAASYGYTF. The CDR3 bases are TGTGCCACCAGCAGAGTTGCCGCGAGCTATGGCTACACCTTC.

The chain links TRBV27 to TRBJ2-5, with D uncertain. CDR1 MNHEY and CDR2 SMNVEV come from the germline V gene (reference sequence). The CDR3 runs to 13 residues. V was trimmed by 7 bases and J by 5 bases, leaving 14 bases between them. CDR3 loop: CASTDRTRETQYF. The DNA of the CDR3 is TGTGCCAGCACCGATCGGACCCGGGAGACCCAGTACTTC.

This clone showed up just once. This chain links TRBV4-1 with TRBJ2-7; D is ambiguous. V was clipped by 5 bases and J by 0 bases, with 8 bases between them. CDR3 length: 13 amino acids. The V gene's germline CDR1 is MGHRA and CDR2 YSYEKL. The CDR3 here is CASSALYSYEQYF. DNA for the CDR3: TGCGCCAGCAGCGCTCTTTACTCCTACGAGCAGTACTTC.